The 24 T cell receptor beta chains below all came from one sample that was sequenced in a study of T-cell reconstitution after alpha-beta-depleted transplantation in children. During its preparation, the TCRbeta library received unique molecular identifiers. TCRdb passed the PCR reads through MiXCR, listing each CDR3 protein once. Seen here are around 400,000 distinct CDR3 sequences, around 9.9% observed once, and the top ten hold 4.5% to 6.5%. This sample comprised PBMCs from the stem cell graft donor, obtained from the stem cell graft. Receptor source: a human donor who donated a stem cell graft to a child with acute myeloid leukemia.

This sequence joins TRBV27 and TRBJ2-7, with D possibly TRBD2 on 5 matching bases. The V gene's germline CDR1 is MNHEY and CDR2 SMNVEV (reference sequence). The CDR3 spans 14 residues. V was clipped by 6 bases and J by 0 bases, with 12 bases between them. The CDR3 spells CASRRAGSSYEQYF. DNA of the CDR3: TGTGCCAGCAGGAGGGCTGGTAGCTCCTACGAGCAGTACTTC.

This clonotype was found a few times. The CDR3 loop reads CASSAELSAFF. CDR3 sequence (DNA): TGTGCCAGCAGTGCGGAGCTTTCAGCTTTCTTT. V usage is TRBV2 and J usage is TRBJ1-1; no firm D call. The V gene's germline CDR1 is SNHLY and CDR2 FYNNEI. The CDR3 is made up of 11 amino acids. Trimming took off 4 bases at V and 10 bases at J, with 10 bases between the two ends. Using reference TRBV2 and TRBJ1-1 for the parts outside the CDR3, the full variable domain is EPEVTQTPSHQVTQMGQEVILRCVPISNHLYFYWYRQILGQKVEFLVSFYNNEISEKSEIFDDQFSVERPDGSNFTLKIRSTKLEDSAMYFCASSAELSAFFGQGTRLTVV.

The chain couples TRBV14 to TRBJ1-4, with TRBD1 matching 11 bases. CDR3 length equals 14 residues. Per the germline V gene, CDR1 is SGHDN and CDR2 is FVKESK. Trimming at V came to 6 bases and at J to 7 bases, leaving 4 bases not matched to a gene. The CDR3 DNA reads TGTGCCAGCAGGAGGACAGGGGGCCTTGAAAAACTGTTTTTT. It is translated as CASRRTGGLEKLFF.

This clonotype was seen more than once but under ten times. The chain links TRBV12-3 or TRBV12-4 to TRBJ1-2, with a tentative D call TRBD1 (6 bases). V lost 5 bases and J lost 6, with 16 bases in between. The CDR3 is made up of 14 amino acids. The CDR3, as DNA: TGTGCCAGCAGTAAGGACAGTTCCCCCGATGGCTACACCTTC. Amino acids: CASSKDSSPDGYTF.

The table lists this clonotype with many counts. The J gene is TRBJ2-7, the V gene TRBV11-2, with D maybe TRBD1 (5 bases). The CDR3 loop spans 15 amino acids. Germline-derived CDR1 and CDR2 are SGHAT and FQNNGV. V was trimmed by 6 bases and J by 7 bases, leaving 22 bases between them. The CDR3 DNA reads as TGTGCCAGCAGTCCCACTCGGTGGCAGGGAAGGGAGCAGTACGTC. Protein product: CASSPTRWQGREQYV.

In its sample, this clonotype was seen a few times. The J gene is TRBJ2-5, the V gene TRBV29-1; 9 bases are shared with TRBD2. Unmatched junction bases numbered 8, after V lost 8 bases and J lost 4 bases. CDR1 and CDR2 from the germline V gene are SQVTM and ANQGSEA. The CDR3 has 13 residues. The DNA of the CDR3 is TGCAGCTCCAGGGATAGCGGGAGAGAGACCCAGTACTTC. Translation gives CSSRDSGRETQYF.

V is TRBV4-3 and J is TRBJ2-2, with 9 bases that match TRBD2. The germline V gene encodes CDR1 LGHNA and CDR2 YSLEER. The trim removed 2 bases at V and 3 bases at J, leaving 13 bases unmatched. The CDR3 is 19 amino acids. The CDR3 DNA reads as TGCGCCAGCAGCCAATTCGTCCAGCGGGAGGACACGGACACCGGGGAGCTGTTTTTT. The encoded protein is CASSQFVQREDTDTGELFF.

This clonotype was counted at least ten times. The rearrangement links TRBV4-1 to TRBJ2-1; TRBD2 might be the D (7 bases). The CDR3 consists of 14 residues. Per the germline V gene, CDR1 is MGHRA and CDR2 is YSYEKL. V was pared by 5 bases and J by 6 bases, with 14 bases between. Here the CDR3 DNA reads TGCGCCAGCAGCTGGGCGGGGGCGTCCAATGAGCAGTTCTTC. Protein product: CASSWAGASNEQFF.

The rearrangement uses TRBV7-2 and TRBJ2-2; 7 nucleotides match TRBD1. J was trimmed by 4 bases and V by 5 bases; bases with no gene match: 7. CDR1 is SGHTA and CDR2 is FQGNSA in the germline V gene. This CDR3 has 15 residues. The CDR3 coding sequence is TGTGCCAGCAGCCTCCGACAGGGCCCCACCGGGGAGCTGTTTTTT. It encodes CASSLRQGPTGELFF. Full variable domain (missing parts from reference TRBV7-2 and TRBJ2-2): GAGVSQSPSNKVTEKGKDVELRCDPISGHTALYWYRQSLGQGLEFLIYFQGNSAPDKSGLPSDRFSAERTGGSVSTLTIQRTQQEDSAVYLCASSLRQGPTGELFFGEGSRLTVL.

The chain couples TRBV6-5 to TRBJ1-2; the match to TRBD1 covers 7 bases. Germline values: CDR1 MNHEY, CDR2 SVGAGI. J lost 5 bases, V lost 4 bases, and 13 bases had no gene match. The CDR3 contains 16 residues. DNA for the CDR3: TGTGCCAGCAGTTCCTCACCGACAGGGTCGAGGTATGGCTACACCTTC. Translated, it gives CASSSSPTGSRYGYTF.

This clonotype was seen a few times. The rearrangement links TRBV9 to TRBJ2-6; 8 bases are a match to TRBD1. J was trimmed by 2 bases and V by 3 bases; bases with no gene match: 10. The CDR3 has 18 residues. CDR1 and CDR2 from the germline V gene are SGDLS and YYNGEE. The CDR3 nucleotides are TGTGCCAGCAGCGCAACACTGAGGACAGGGACTGGGGCCAACGTCCTGACTTTC. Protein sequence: CASSATLRTGTGANVLTF.

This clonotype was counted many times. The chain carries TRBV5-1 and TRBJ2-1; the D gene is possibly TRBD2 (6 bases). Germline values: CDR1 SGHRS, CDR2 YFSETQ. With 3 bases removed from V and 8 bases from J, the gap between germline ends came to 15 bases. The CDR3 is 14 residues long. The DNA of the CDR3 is TGCGCCAGCAGCTCCGTCGGGGGTGGTGATGAGCAGTTCTTC. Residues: CASSSVGGGDEQFF.

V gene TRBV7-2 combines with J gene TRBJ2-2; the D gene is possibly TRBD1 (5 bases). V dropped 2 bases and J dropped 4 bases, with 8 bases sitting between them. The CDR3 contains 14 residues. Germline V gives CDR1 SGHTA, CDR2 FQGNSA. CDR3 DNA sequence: TGTGCCAGCAGCTTACAGGGAAGCACCGGGGAGCTGTTTTTT. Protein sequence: CASSLQGSTGELFF.

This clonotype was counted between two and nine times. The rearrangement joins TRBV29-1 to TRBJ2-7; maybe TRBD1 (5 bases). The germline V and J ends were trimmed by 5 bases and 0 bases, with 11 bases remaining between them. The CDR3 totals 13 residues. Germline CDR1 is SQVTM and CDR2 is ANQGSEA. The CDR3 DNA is TGCAGCGTTTCCGCAGGGCTCTCCTACGAGCAGTACTTC. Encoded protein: CSVSAGLSYEQYF.

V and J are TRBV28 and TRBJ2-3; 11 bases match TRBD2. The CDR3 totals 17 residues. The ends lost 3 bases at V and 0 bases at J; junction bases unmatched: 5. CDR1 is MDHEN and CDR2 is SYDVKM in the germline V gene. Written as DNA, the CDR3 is TGTGCCAGCAGTTTCGGGACTAGCGGACCTAGCACAGATACGCAGTATTTT. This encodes CASSFGTSGPSTDTQYF.

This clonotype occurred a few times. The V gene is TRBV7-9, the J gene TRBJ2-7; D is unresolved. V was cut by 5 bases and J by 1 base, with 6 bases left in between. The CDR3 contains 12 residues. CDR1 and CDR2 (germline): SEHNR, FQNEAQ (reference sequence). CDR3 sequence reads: CASSNSSYEQYV. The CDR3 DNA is TGTGCCAGCAGCAACAGTTCCTACGAGCAGTACGTC.

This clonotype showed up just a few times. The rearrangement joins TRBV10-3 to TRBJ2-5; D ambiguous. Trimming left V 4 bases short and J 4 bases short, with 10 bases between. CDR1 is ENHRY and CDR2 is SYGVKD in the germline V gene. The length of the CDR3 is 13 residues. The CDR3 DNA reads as TGTGCCATCAGTGGTCGGTCCGGAGAGACCCAGTACTTC. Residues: CAISGRSGETQYF.

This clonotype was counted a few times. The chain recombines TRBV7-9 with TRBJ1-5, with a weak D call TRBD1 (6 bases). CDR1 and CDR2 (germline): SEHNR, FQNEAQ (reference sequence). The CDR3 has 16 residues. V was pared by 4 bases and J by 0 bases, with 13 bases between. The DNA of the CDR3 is TGTGCCAGCAGCTCGGACAGCAGAGATAGCAATCAGCCCCAGCATTTT. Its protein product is CASSSDSRDSNQPQHF. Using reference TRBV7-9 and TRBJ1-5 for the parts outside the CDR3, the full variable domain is DTGVSQNPRHKITKRGQNVTFRCDPISEHNRLYWYRQTLGQGPEFLTYFQNEAQLEKSRLLSDRFSAERPKGSFSTLEIQRTEQGDSAMYLCASSSDSRDSNQPQHFGDGTRLSIL.

Written as DNA, the CDR3 is TGCGCCAGCAGCTTCCGGGACAGTTCAGATACGCAGTATTTT. The encoded protein is CASSFRDSSDTQYF. The chain joins TRBV5-1 to TRBJ2-3; 7 positions match TRBD1. CDR1 is SGHRS, CDR2 YFSETQ, per germline. The CDR3 has 14 residues. V lost 2 bases and J lost 4; bases outside the gene matches: 4.

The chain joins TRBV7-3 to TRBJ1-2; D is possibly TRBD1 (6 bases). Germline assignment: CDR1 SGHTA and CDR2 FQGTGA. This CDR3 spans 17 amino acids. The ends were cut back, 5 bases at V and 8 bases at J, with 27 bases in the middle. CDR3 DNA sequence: TGTGCCAGCAGCCCTAATGGCGTCCGGGACAACGATGCGGGCTACACCTTC. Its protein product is CASSPNGVRDNDAGYTF.

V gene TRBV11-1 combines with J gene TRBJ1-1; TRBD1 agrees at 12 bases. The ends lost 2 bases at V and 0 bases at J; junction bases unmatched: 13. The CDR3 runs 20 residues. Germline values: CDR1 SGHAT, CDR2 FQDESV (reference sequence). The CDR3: CASSLRGQGAGNWMNTEAFF. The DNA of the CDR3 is TGTGCCAGCAGCTTAAGGGGACAGGGGGCTGGAAACTGGATGAACACTGAAGCTTTCTTT.

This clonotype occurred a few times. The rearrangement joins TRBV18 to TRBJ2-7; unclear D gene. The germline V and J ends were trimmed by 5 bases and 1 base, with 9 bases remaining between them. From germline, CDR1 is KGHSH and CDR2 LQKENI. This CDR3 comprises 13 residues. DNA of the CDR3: TGTGCCAGCTCAACAACAATGTCCTACGAGCAGTACTTC. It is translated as CASSTTMSYEQYF. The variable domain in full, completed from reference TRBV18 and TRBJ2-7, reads NAGVMQNPRHLVRRRGQEARLRCSPMKGHSHVYWYRQLPEEGLKFMVYLQKENIIDESGMPKERFSAEFPKEGPSILRIQQVVRGDSAAYFCASSTTMSYEQYFGPGTRLTVT.

The DNA of the CDR3 is TGTGCCAGCAGTGCCATATATCGGGATTCACCCCTCCACTTT. The encoded protein is CASSAIYRDSPLHF. The chain links TRBV25-1 to TRBJ1-6; no definite D call. V gave up 4 bases and J gave up 8 bases, with 12 bases separating them. The CDR3 has 14 amino acids. Looked up from germline, CDR1 is MGHDK and CDR2 is SYGVNS.

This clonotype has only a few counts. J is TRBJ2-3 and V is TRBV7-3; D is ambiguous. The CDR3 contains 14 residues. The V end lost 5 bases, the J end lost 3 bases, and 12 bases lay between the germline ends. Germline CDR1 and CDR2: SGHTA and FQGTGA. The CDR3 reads CASSPHGGTDTQYF. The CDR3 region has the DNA TGTGCCAGCAGCCCGCACGGTGGGACAGATACGCAGTATTTT.